The clone carrying this T cell receptor (beta chain) was recorded at least ten times. Its antigen is currently unknown. Germline V gene sequence: CDR1 MDHEN, CDR2 SYDVKM. The CDR3 length is 15 residues. J gave up 2 bases and V 6 bases, and 10 bases lay outside the gene matches. As to time point: longitudinal time-point 2. This sample was included in a study of neurological immune-mediated disorders. Each CDR3 protein gets one entry after TCRdb re-called the 5' RACE reads with MiXCR. The sample contains tens of thousands of distinct CDR3 sequences, around 14% of which appear only once. Study-wide findings and caveats: No expanded-clone CDR3 amino acid sequence recurred across subjects, suggesting private TCR-beta repertoires.

The TCR originated in a female donor with HTLV-1-associated myelopathy (HAM/TSP). What was sequenced was PBMCs. The chain uses TRBV28 and TRBJ2-7; 7 bases are shared with TRBD1. CDR3 coding DNA: TGTGCCAGCAGCCCCGACAGGGAAGGGACCTACGAGCAGTACTTC. It specifies CASSPDREGTYEQYF.